A single sample gave rise to the 8 T cell receptor beta chains below, sequenced in a study of CD8 T cells in Susac syndrome. The RNA, about 0.45 to 1 ug, was put through reverse transcription using random hexamers. TCRdb processed the immunoSEQ multiplex PCR reads anew with MiXCR; each CDR3 protein has one entry. The table has 250,000 to 300,000 distinct CDR3 sequences, about nine tenths seen once. Sequenced: CD8+ T cells from PBMCs. The source of these receptors is a human donor with multiple sclerosis.

The chain has TRBV6-2 or TRBV6-3 and TRBJ1-5, with D maybe TRBD1 (5 bases). The V gene's germline CDR1 is MNHEY and CDR2 SVGEGT. The V end lost 1 base, the J end lost 0 bases, and 7 bases lay between the germline ends. The CDR3 contains 15 residues. The CDR3 sequence is CASSYWGDSNQPQHF. DNA for the CDR3: TGTGCCAGCAGTTACTGGGGGGATAGCAATCAGCCCCAGCATTTT.

The chain recombines TRBV4-1 with TRBJ2-3, with D uncertain. The CDR3 length is 14 residues. V was cut by 0 bases and J by 4 bases, with 8 bases left in between. Germline-derived CDR1 and CDR2 are MGHRA and YSYEKL. In DNA form, the CDR3 reads TGCGCCAGCAGCCAAGATCCCCCTCCAGATACGCAGTATTTT. Translation: CASSQDPPPDTQYF.

This chain joins TRBV28 and TRBJ2-5, with 14 bases that match TRBD2. Trimming at V came to 5 bases and at J to 1 base, leaving 3 bases not matched to a gene. Per germline, CDR1 MDHEN and CDR2 SYDVKM. The CDR3 covers 16 residues. CDR3 in amino acids: CASSGLAGGIQETQYF. DNA for the CDR3: TGTGCCAGCAGTGGACTAGCGGGGGGCATCCAAGAGACCCAGTACTTC.

The V and J genes are TRBV3-1 and TRBJ1-5; 10 nucleotides agree with TRBD1. The junction had 12 bases not matched to a gene; V was cut back by 4 bases and J by 3 bases. This CDR3 region has 18 residues. CDR1 and CDR2 (germline): LGHDT, YNNKEL (reference sequence). The CDR3 loop reads CASSLGSGTGAVNQPQHF. In DNA form, the CDR3 reads TGTGCCAGCAGCCTAGGTTCCGGGACAGGGGCCGTCAATCAGCCCCAGCATTTT.

In this sample, this clonotype turned up once. The genes are TRBV7-9 and TRBJ2-1, with D unresolved. The CDR3 sequence is 12 residues long. V lost 5 bases and J 9 bases, leaving 11 bases between the germline ends. Germline lookup yields CDR1 SEHNR and CDR2 FQNEAQ (reference sequence). CDR3 protein: CASSPAQPEQFF. CDR3 sequence (DNA): TGTGCCAGCAGCCCAGCGCAACCTGAGCAGTTCTTC.

This clonotype has just one count. The rearrangement joins TRBV24-1 to TRBJ2-7; 7 nucleotides match TRBD1. Per the germline V gene, CDR1 is KGHDR and CDR2 is SFDVKD. The trim removed 7 bases at V and 1 base at J, leaving 12 bases unmatched. The CDR3 covers 16 residues. The CDR3 loop is CATSPGGTTSSYEQYF. In DNA form, the CDR3 reads TGTGCCACCAGCCCAGGGGGAACGACGAGTTCCTACGAGCAGTACTTC.

The chain carries TRBV28 and TRBJ2-1; D not certain. V was clipped by 3 bases and J by 6 bases, with 15 bases between them. Germline CDR1 is MDHEN and CDR2 is SYDVKM. The CDR3 contains 15 residues. The DNA for the CDR3 is TGTGCCAGCAGTTTTTTTCTAGGTGCGCCCAATGAGCAGTTCTTC. It translates to CASSFFLGAPNEQFF.

This rearrangement joins TRBV5-4 to TRBJ1-1; no clear D gene. CDR1 and CDR2 from the germline V gene are SGHNT and YYREEE (reference sequence). V was trimmed by 5 bases and J by 1 base, leaving 12 bases between them. This CDR3 comprises 14 residues. DNA of the CDR3: TGTGCCAGCAGGGGTAATACGGCGAACACTGAAGCTTTCTTT. Its translation: CASRGNTANTEAFF.